The sample holds one count of the clone carrying this T cell receptor beta chain. The antigen is unknown. CD45RO-negative, CCR7-positively selected cells formed the naive CD8 fraction, excluding terminally differentiated effector memory CD45RA+ cells. None of the donors, who were healthy HIV-negative adults, had recently had acute infections or vaccinations. The assay was run at deep level. Measured with immunoSEQ multiplex PCR; TCRdb has only the in-frame clones, and not every one. This sample has hundreds of thousands of clones, with roughly 98% found just once. CDR3 size: 15 residues. The V and J ends lost 1 base and 0 bases respectively, with 10 bases between them. Germline lookup yields CDR1 LGHNA and CDR2 YSLEER. The data were taken from a study of shared clonotypes between healthy human individuals. Study in general: Each donor's CD4 naive and CD4 memory cells filled three plates apiece, CD8 naive two, and CD8 memory one.

Findings and limits, study-wide: Large depth notwithstanding, sorted-subset sequencing proved incomplete by rarefaction.

The sequence was obtained from a man in his thirties or forties in good health. V gene TRBV4-3 combines with J gene TRBJ2-7; possibly TRBD2 for D (5 bases). Sequencing input: naive CD8+ T cells sorted from blood. The DNA of the CDR3 is TGCGCCAGCAGCCAAGGGACTCCCAGCTCCTACGAGCAGTACTTC. Protein product: CASSQGTPSSYEQYF.